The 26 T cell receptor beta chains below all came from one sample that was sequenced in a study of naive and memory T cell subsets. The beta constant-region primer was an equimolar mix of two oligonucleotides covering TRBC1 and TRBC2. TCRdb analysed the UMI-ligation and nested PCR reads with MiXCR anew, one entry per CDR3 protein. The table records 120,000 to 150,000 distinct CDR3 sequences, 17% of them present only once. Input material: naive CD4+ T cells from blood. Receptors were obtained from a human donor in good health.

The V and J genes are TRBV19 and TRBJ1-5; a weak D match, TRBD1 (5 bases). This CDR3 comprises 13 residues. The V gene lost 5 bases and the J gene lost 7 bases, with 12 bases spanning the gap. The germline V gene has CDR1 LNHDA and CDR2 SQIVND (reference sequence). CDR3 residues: CASSAEGAQPQHF. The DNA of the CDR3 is TGTGCCAGTAGTGCGGAAGGGGCACAGCCCCAGCATTTT.

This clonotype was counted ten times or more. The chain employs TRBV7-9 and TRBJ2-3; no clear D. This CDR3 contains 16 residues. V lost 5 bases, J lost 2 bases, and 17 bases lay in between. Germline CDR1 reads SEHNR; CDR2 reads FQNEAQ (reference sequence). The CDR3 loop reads CASSQPRTADTDTQYF. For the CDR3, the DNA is TGTGCCAGCAGCCAACCACGGACCGCAGACACAGATACGCAGTATTTT.

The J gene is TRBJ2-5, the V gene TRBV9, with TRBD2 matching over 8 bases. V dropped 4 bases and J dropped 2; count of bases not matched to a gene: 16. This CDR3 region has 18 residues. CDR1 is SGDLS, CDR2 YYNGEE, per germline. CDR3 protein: CASSPDLRGTRTQETQYF. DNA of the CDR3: TGTGCCAGCAGCCCAGATCTACGTGGGACTAGGACTCAAGAGACCCAGTACTTC. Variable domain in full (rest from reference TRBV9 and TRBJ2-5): DSGVTQTPKHLITATGQRVTLRCSPRSGDLSVYWYQQSLDQGLQFLIQYYNGEERAKGNILERFSAQQFPDLHSELNLSSLELGDSALYFCASSPDLRGTRTQETQYFGPGTRLLVL.

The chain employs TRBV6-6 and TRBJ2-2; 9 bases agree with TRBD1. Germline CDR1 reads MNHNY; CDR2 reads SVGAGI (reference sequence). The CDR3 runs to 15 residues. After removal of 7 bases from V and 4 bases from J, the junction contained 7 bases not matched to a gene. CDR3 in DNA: TGTGCCAGCAATTTACAGGGGGCTAGCACCGGGGAGCTGTTTTTT. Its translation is CASNLQGASTGELFF.

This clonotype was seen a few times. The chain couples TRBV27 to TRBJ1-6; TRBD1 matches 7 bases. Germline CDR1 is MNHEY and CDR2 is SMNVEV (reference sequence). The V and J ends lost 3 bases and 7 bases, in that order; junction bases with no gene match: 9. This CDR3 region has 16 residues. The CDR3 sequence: CASSFRVGTVNSPLHF. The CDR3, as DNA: TGTGCCAGCAGTTTCAGAGTCGGGACAGTAAATTCACCCCTCCACTTT.

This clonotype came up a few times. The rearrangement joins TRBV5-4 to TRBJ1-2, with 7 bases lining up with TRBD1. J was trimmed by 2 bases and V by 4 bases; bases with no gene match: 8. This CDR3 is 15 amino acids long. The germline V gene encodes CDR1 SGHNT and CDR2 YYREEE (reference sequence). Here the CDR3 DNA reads TGTGCCAGCAGCACAGGAAAGACAGGGAACTATGGCTACACCTTC. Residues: CASSTGKTGNYGYTF.

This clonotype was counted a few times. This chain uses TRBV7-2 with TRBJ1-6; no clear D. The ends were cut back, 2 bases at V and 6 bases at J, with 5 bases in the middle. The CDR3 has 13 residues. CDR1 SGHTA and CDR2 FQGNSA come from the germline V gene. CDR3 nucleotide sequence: TGTGCCAGCAGCTTAATAGCTAATTCACCCCTCCACTTT. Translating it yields CASSLIANSPLHF.

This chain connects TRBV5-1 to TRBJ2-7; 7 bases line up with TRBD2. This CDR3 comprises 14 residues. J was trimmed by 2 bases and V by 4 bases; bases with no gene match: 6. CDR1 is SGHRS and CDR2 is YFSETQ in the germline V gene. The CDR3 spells CASSPTGLPYEQYF. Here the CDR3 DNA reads TGCGCCAGCAGCCCTACGGGACTACCCTACGAGCAGTACTTC.

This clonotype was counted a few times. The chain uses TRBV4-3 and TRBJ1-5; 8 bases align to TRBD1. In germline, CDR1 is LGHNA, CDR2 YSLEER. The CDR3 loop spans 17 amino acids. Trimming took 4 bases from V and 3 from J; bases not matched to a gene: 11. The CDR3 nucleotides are TGCGCCAGCAGCCTTAGGCTGGACAGGGTTCCCAATCAGCCCCAGCATTTT. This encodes CASSLRLDRVPNQPQHF.

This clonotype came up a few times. The CDR3 coding sequence is TGCGCCAGCATCCCGACCGGGGGCGAGACCCAGTACTTC. It specifies CASIPTGGETQYF. This chain links TRBV5-1 with TRBJ2-5; D is perhaps TRBD1 or TRBD2 (6 bases each). This CDR3 comprises 13 residues. Germline CDR1 SGHRS, CDR2 YFSETQ. The ends were cut back, 6 bases at V and 5 bases at J, with 14 bases in the middle.

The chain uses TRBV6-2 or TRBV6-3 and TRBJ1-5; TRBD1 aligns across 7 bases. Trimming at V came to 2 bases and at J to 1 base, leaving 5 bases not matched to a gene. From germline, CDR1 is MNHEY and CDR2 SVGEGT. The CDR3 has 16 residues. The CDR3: CASSYSGTESNQPQHF. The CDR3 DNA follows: TGTGCCAGCAGTTACAGTGGGACAGAGAGCAATCAGCCCCAGCATTTT.

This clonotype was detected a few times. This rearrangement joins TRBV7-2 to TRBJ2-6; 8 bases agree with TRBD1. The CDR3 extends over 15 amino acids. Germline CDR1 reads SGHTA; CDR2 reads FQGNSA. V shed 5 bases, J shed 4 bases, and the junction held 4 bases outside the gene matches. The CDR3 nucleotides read TGTGCCAGCAGCCGACAGGGGACCGGGGCCAACGTCCTGACTTTC. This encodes CASSRQGTGANVLTF.

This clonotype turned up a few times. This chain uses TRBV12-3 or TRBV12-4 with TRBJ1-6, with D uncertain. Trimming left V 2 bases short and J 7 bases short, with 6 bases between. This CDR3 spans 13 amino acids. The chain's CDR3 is CASSLLPNSPLHF. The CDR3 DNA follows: TGTGCCAGCAGTTTACTCCCGAATTCACCCCTCCACTTT.

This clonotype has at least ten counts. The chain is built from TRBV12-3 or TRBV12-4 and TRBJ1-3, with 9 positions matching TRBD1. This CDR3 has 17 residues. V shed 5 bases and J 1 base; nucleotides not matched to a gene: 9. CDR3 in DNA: TGTGCCAGCAGTGAGCTTGGACAGGGGCTTTCTGGAAACACCATATATTTT. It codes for CASSELGQGLSGNTIYF.

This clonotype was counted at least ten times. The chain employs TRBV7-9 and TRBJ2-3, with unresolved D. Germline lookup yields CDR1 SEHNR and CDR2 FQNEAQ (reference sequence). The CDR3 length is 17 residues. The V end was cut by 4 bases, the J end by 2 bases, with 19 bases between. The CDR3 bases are TGTGCCAGCAGCTCCCGAATGACCGGGTCCCTCACAGATACGCAGTATTTT. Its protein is CASSSRMTGSLTDTQYF.

The CDR3 sequence: CASSLSANPGNEQFF. The CDR3 DNA reads as TGTGCCAGCAGCTTATCTGCCAACCCCGGCAATGAGCAGTTCTTC. J is TRBJ2-1 and V is TRBV7-3; D call uncertain. Germline assignment: CDR1 SGHTA and CDR2 FQGTGA. V was pared by 2 bases and J by 6 bases, with 14 bases between. The CDR3 contains 15 residues.

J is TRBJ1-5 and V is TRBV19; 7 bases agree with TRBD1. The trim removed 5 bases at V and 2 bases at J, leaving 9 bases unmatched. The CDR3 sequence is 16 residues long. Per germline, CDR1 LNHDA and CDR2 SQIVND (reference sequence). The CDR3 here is CASSPRQGDRNQPQHF. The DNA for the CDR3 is TGTGCCAGTAGTCCAAGACAGGGTGATCGCAATCAGCCCCAGCATTTT.

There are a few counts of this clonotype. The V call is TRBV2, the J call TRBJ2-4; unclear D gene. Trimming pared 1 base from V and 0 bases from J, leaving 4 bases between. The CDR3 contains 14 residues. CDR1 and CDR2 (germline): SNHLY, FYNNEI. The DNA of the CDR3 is TGTGCCAGCAGTGAAGGAATAGCCAAAAACATTCAGTACTTC. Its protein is CASSEGIAKNIQYF.

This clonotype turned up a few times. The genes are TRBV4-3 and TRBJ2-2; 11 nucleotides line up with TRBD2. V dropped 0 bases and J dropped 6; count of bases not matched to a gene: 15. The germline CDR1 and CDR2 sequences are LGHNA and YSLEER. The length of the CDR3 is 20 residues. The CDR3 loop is CASSQERREGLAALPGELFF. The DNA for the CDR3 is TGCGCCAGCAGCCAAGAGCGGAGGGAGGGACTAGCGGCTCTCCCCGGGGAGCTGTTTTTT.

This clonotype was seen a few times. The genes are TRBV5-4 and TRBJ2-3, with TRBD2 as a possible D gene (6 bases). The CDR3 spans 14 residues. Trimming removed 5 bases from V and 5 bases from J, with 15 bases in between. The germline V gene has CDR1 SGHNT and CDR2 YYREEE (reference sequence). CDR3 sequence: CASSTGGAVDTQYF. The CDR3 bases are TGTGCCAGCAGTACCGGAGGGGCGGTAGATACGCAGTATTTT.

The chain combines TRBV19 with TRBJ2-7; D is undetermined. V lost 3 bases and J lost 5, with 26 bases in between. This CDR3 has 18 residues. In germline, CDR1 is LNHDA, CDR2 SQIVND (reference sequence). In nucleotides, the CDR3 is TGTGCCAGTAGTATCGGATACGGCCTCCGTAGAGAGGTCGACGAGCAGTACTTC. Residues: CASSIGYGLRREVDEQYF.

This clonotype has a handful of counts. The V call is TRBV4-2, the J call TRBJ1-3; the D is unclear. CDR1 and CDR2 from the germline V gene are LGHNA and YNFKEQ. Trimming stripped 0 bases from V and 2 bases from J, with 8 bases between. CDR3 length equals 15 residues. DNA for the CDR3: TGTGCCAGCAGCCAAGATGCATTAACTGGAAACACCATATATTTT. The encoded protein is CASSQDALTGNTIYF.

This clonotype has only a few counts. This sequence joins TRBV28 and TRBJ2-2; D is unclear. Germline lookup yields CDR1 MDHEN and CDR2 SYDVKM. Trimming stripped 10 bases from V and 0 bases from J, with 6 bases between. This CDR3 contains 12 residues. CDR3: CATISNTGELFF. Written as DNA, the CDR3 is TGTGCCACCATTTCGAACACCGGGGAGCTGTTTTTT.

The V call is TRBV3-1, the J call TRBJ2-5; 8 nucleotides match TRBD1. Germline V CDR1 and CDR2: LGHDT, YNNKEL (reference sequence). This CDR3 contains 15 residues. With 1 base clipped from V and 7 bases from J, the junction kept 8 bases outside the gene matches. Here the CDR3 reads CASSQAGTGLGTQYF. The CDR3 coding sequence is TGTGCCAGCAGCCAAGCCGGGACAGGTCTCGGGACCCAGTACTTC.

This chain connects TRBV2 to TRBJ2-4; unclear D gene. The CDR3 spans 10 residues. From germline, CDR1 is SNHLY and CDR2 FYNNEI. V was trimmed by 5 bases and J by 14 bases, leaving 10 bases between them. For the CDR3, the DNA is TGTGCCAGCAGTTTCCCCAGAAAGTACTTC. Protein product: CASSFPRKYF.

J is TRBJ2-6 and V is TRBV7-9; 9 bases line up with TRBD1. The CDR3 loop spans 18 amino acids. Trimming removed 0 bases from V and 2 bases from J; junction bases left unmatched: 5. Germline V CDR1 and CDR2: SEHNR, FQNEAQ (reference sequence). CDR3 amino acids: CASSLATGGLPGANVLTF. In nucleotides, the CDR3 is TGTGCCAGCAGCTTAGCGACAGGGGGTTTACCTGGGGCCAACGTCCTGACTTTC.